The entry that follows covers one T cell receptor (beta chain) sequence. Its antigen is as yet unknown. This entry belongs to a study of CXCR3-negative and CXCR3-positive naive CD8 T cells. General study results and limits: With CXCR3 expression partially decreased after cryopreservation, most assays relied on fresh PBMCs. More hydrophobic TRB CDR3s were found in CXCR3-positive naive cells than in CXCR3-negative naive cells. Naive subsets had comparable surface CD5; TCR strength was inferred from TRB CDR3 properties.

5' RACE with UMI labels generated the TRB cDNA libraries. TCRdb re-called the 5' RACE reads; every CDR3 protein appears as one record, without DNA. There are approximately 100,000 distinct CDR3 sequences in the sample, with about 1% held by the top ten. Germline V gives CDR1 MDHEN, CDR2 SYDVKM. The length of the CDR3 is 14 residues. The clonotype comes from a human donor in good health. Some clones in this sample may be carry-over from other donors' samples. The chain joins TRBV28 to TRBJ1-4; TCRdb's D call of TRBD1 is untestable without DNA. Sequenced: naive CXCR3+ CD8+ T cells from blood. Subset noted: CD45RO-CCR7+CD27+CD95- naive CD8+ T cells expressing CXCR3 (TNR3+). CDR3 loop: CASTRSPDNEKLFF.